The source of this TCR beta chain is a study of blood T cell repertoires in COVID-19 (dated by TCRdb to 2018 to 2021). Study-level background: The collaborator samples originated in the United States, Italy and Spain and spanned the acute and convalescent phases of COVID-19. The material from the prospective study consisted of cDNA or gDNA derived from T cells, B-cell-depleted T cells, or PBMCs. The dataset comprised deeply sampled blood TCRbeta repertoires from subjects exposed to, actively infected with, or recovered from COVID-19. A freely available public database, intended as a resource for researchers studying the immune response to SARS-CoV-2, is where the repertoires were released. Samples came from the ongoing ImmuneRACE study (first 160 participants) plus 1,254 subjects from 6 global collaborators. A de-identified subject ID, COVID-19 status, age in years and sex were almost always included in the sample metadata. Where HLA class I and class II types were available, the types were taken from metadata supplied by the sample provider, not from assay-based typing. What the study reported, not specific to this receptor: The amount of clinical and demographic metadata varied by source and participant and was provided uncurated.

The collaborating institutions used their own protocols to collect whole blood in K2EDTA tubes. For TCRbeta analysis, collaborators shipped samples in one of three forms: frozen whole blood, isolated PBMCs, or DNA extracted from either of those sample types. Concerning this clone itself: Its antigen is unknown. Per-nucleotide qualities are absent, and no much larger clonotype sits a single base away.

The immunoSEQ Assay, a bias-controlled multiplex PCR, was used to amplify TCRbeta CDR3 regions from genomic DNA. As for the authors' bioinformatics: The number of nucleated cells in each sample was estimated from the amplification of reference gene primers within the assay. Sequence reads were collapsed and filtered to measure the absolute abundance of every unique TCRbeta CDR3 rearrangement. For each sample, productive Simpson clonality was calculated as the square root of Simpson's diversity index over productive rearrangements. The clones in this table, taken by TCRdb from immuneACCESS, are in-frame only. Not every clone is retained; where verified, under half of the shortfall comes from an unresolved V gene, and the cause of the rest is unknown. The DNA gave D and trimming, while V, J and clone size come from that table. The sample table shows around 110,000 clones, and 83% are seen once. The ten largest clones capture about 2.1% of the sample.

The germline V gene encodes CDR1 SGHVS and CDR2 FQNEAQ. The CDR3 runs 14 residues from the cysteine to the phenylalanine. The entry retains the CDR3 DNA only, 42 bases that are in frame from base 1. V drops 5 bases and J drops 0 bases, leaving 8 bases in between. Sequenced input: peripheral blood. This TCR derives from a man aged 25-45 years with acute or convalescent COVID-19. The chain links TRBV7-8 with TRBJ1-5; no D gene is confidently identified. The DNA sequence is TGTGCCAGCAGCCCCTTTAATAGCAATCAGCCCCAGCATTTT. Protein translation: CASSPFNSNQPQHF.